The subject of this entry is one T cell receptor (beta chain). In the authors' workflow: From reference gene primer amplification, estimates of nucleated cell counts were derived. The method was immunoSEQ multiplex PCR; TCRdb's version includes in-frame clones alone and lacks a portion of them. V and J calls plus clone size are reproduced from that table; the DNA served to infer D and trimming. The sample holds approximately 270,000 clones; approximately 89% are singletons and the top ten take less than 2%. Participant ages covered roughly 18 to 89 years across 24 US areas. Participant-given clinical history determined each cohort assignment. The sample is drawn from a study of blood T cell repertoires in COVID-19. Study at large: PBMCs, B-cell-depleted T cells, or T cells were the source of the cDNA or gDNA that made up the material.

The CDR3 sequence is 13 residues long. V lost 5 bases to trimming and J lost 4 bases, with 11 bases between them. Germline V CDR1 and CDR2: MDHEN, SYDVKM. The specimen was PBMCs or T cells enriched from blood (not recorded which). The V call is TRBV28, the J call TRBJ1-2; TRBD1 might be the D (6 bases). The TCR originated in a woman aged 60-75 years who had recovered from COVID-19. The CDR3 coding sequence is TGTGCCAGCAGTGGTGACAGGCTCTATGGCTACACCTTC. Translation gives CASSGDRLYGYTF.